This T cell receptor (beta chain) was found in a study of blood T cells in healthy people across ages. Study-level results: Roughly linear declines in TCR beta diversity per million T cells occurred with age. TCR beta diversity was tightly associated with the proportion of naive T cells.

The CDR3 runs 19 residues. The V and J ends lost 0 bases and 3 bases respectively, with 23 bases between them. Germline CDR1 and CDR2: MNHNS and SASEGT. It was with a sample-barcoded 5' primer and a J-beta primer mix that a second PCR of roughly 7 to 12 cycles was run. TCRdb independently ran MiXCR on the 5' RACE reads; one entry per CDR3 protein. The sample lists around 1.5 million distinct CDR3 sequences, 35% to 45% occurring once. Notes on this clonotype: What it binds is unknown.

Peripheral blood, about 9.4 milliliters per donor, was collected. Researchers report isolating at least 7 million PBMCs per sample. This clonotype originated in a woman between 18 and 30 years old in good health. This sequence joins TRBV6-1 and TRBJ1-2; D not resolved. The sequenced sample was blood. CDR3 in amino acids: CASSEAPWGTRSRDYGYTF. The CDR3 region has the DNA TGTGCCAGCAGTGAAGCTCCCTGGGGTACTCGGTCGAGGGACTATGGCTACACCTTC.